In this sample, the clone carrying this T cell receptor (beta chain) turned up a few times. TCRdb reprocessed the 5' RACE reads with MiXCR, giving one entry per CDR3 protein. The sample lists approximately 98,000 distinct CDR3 sequences; roughly a sixth were seen once. J was trimmed by 1 base and V by 6 bases; bases with no gene match: 8. This CDR3 contains 15 residues. In germline, CDR1 is MNHNY, CDR2 SVGAGI (reference sequence). The record originates from a study of T-cell memory formation after mild COVID-19. Across the study: Clusters were largely donor specific.

What was sequenced was PBMCs or a T cell subset sorted from them (not recorded which). The sequence came from a man between 18 and 29 years old who had mild COVID-19 (a few samples of this study predate the infection). Cell type and time point are not known. The V call is TRBV6-6, the J call TRBJ2-5; 7 bases line up with TRBD1. The CDR3 nucleotides read TGTGCCAGCAGGTCCTCAGGGGGACCCCAAGAGACCCAGTACTTC. It specifies CASRSSGGPQETQYF.